Listed here are 25 T cell receptor beta chains from one sample, sequenced in a study of vaccination effects on CD4 cells after COVID-19. Clones were sequenced by immunoSEQ multiplex PCR, and TCRdb holds only the in-frame ones, with some missing. This sample has around 30,000 clones; about 70% occur once, and the top ten carry about 4%. The antigens for these receptors are not known. The culture ran for about 10 days, and then CD4+ T cells were isolated. This specimen consisted of CD4+ T cells from PBMCs cultured without peptide, obtained before COVID-19 vaccination. All receptors derive from a human donor who received a COVID-19 vaccine.

This chain uses TRBV20-1 with TRBJ2-7; D is possibly TRBD2 (5 bases). The CDR3 is 11 amino acids. Germline loops: CDR1 DFQATT, CDR2 SNEGSKA (reference sequence). V was pared by 3 bases and J by 6 bases, with 9 bases between. CDR3 nucleotides: TGCAGTGCTAGTTGGAGGCGCGAGCAGTACTTC. Amino acid sequence: CSASWRREQYF.

V and J are TRBV24-1 and TRBJ1-2, with D unresolved. Germline loops: CDR1 KGHDR, CDR2 SFDVKD. This CDR3 has 12 amino acids. The V end lost 1 base, the J end lost 5 bases, and 4 bases lay between the germline ends. The chain's CDR3 is CATSDFQYGYTF. The CDR3, as DNA: TGTGCCACCAGTGATTTCCAGTATGGCTACACCTTC.

This rearrangement joins TRBV18 to TRBJ2-7; 11 bases agree with TRBD2. Germline lookup yields CDR1 KGHSH and CDR2 LQKENI. J gave up 6 bases and V 5 bases, and 9 bases lay outside the gene matches. The CDR3 runs 15 residues. The CDR3 loop reads CASSIVAGGLGEQYF. The DNA of the CDR3 is TGTGCCAGCTCAATCGTAGCGGGGGGGCTTGGCGAGCAGTACTTC.

This rearrangement joins TRBV5-1 to TRBJ1-1; no firm D call. V dropped 7 bases and J dropped 4 bases, with 17 bases sitting between them. The CDR3 contains 14 residues. Germline V CDR1 and CDR2: SGHRS, YFSETQ. This CDR3 is CASGRSSEPTEAFF. As DNA, the CDR3 is TGCGCCAGCGGGAGGTCCTCGGAGCCCACTGAAGCTTTCTTT.

This clone was detected only a few times. The chain combines TRBV3-1 (or the pseudogene TRBV3-2) with TRBJ2-7; D is perhaps TRBD2 (6 bases). The V end was cut by 2 bases, the J end by 1 base, with 12 bases between. In germline, CDR1 is LGHDT, CDR2 YNNKEL (reference sequence). This CDR3 has 15 amino acids. CDR3: CASSQLGGGSYEQYF. The CDR3 region has the DNA TGTGCCAGCAGCCAACTCGGGGGTGGATCCTACGAGCAGTACTTC.

The rearrangement links TRBV4-1 to TRBJ2-3, with TRBD2 identical over 9 bases. Germline trimming cut 1 base from V and 5 bases from J; bases unmatched to any gene: 10. The CDR3 consists of 17 residues. Germline CDR1 is MGHRA and CDR2 is YSYEKL. The CDR3 bases are TGCGCCAGCAGCCAAGGAATGCGCGGGGGGGCCGTAGATACGCAGTATTTT. Encoded protein: CASSQGMRGGAVDTQYF.

CDR3 residues: CASVASGLPTEAFF. CDR3 sequence (DNA): TGTGCCAGTGTGGCCTCCGGGCTTCCCACTGAAGCTTTCTTT. The V gene is TRBV19, the J gene TRBJ1-1, with D hard to call. Trimming took 8 bases from V and 4 from J, leaving 17 bases between them. CDR1 is LNHDA, CDR2 SQIVND, per germline (reference sequence). The CDR3 consists of 14 residues.

The chain links TRBV14 to TRBJ2-6, with D uncertain. V lost 2 bases, J lost 2 bases, and 7 bases lay in between. The CDR3 runs to 15 residues. Germline CDR1 and CDR2: SGHDN and FVKESK. CDR3 bases: TGTGCCAGCAGCCAACTGGGTACTGGGGCCAACGTCCTGACTTTC. Amino acids: CASSQLGTGANVLTF.

V gene TRBV27 combines with J gene TRBJ2-7, with TRBD1 as a possible D gene (6 bases). Germline values: CDR1 MNHEY, CDR2 SMNVEV (reference sequence). The V end was cut by 1 base, the J end by 5 bases, with 12 bases between. The CDR3 spans 14 residues. The CDR3 DNA follows: TGTGCCAGCAGTTTATTTTACAGGGTCAACGAGCAGTACTTC. Protein sequence: CASSLFYRVNEQYF.

This chain joins TRBV5-1 and TRBJ2-1, with unresolved D. Trimming stripped 0 bases from V and 4 bases from J, with 5 bases between. Germline CDR1 is SGHRS and CDR2 is YFSETQ. This CDR3 contains 13 residues. CDR3 region: CASSLAVYNEQFF. The CDR3 DNA reads TGCGCCAGCAGCTTGGCTGTTTACAATGAGCAGTTCTTC.

The chain carries TRBV28 and TRBJ1-4; possibly TRBD1 for D (5 bases). This CDR3 spans 16 amino acids. Between the trimmed V and J ends, which lost 1 base and 8 bases, there was a span of 17 bases. Germline V gene data show CDR1 as MDHEN and CDR2 as SYDVKM. The CDR3 here is CASSLYSQGLSEKLFF. CDR3 DNA: TGTGCCAGCAGTTTATATAGCCAGGGATTGTCGGAAAAACTGTTTTTT.

The chain has TRBV5-1 and TRBJ2-5, with a tentative D call TRBD1 (6 bases). Trimming cost V 0 bases and J 4 bases, with 13 bases left between them. The CDR3 contains 15 residues. Germline V CDR1 and CDR2: SGHRS, YFSETQ. The DNA of the CDR3 is TGCGCCAGCAGCTTGGCAAAGGGACAAGGAGAGACCCAGTACTTC. This codes for CASSLAKGQGETQYF.

V and J are TRBV21-1 and TRBJ1-5. TRBV21-1 is reported as a pseudogene. There are 13 residues in the CDR3. The CDR3 region is CASSQEPNQPQHF. The CDR3 DNA is TGTGCCAGCAGCCAAGAGCCCAATCAGCCCCAGCATTTT.

Comment on this clone: The sample has other DNA sequences that encode this CDR3 too. The gene calls are TRBV11-1 and TRBJ2-2; 7 bases are shared with TRBD2. With V trimmed by 9 bases and J by 3 bases, 10 bases remained unmatched. The CDR3 sequence is 15 residues long. Germline loops: CDR1 SGHAT, CDR2 FQDESV (reference sequence). The CDR3 DNA is TGTGCCAGTAGCAGCGGACTAGGTGACACCGGGGAGCTGTTTTTT. Translation gives CASSSGLGDTGELFF.

The chain employs TRBV19 and TRBJ2-7; 7 nucleotides agree with TRBD1. Germline V CDR1 and CDR2: LNHDA, SQIVND (reference sequence). The trim removed 1 base at V and 5 bases at J, leaving 5 bases unmatched. The CDR3 spans 14 residues. The CDR3 sequence is CASSIGRGFNEQYF. In DNA form, the CDR3 reads TGTGCCAGTAGTATAGGCAGGGGGTTCAACGAGCAGTACTTC.

This clone was counted only a few times. The genes are TRBV7-2 and TRBJ2-1; 9 positions agree with TRBD2. The J segment lost 6 bases and the V segment lost 1 base, leaving 7 bases of the junction unmatched. This CDR3 has 16 amino acids. Germline CDR1 is SGHTA and CDR2 is FQGNSA. CDR3 sequence (DNA): TGTGCCAGCAGCTTAGTGGCGGGAGGGCTTGGCAATGAGCAGTTCTTC. This encodes CASSLVAGGLGNEQFF.

This chain joins TRBV18 and TRBJ1-6; no reliable D call. The CDR3 covers 15 residues. Germline V gives CDR1 KGHSH, CDR2 LQKENI. Trimming shortened V by 3 bases and J by 4 bases, and 10 bases separated the two germline ends. The CDR3 reads CASSPEGLYNSPLHF. The CDR3 DNA sequence: TGTGCCAGCTCACCGGAAGGACTATATAATTCACCCCTCCACTTT.

The rearrangement uses TRBV7-8 and TRBJ2-7; 10 bases map to TRBD2. The CDR3 totals 19 residues. V dropped 1 base and J dropped 2; count of bases not matched to a gene: 14. Germline-derived CDR1 and CDR2 are SGHVS and FQNEAQ. The CDR3 here is CASSLVRTSGTYNPYEQYF. DNA for the CDR3: TGTGCCAGCAGCTTAGTCAGGACTAGCGGAACCTACAATCCCTACGAGCAGTACTTC.

This clone was recorded only once. V usage is TRBV19 and J usage is TRBJ1-2; tentatively, D is TRBD1 (5 bases). Trimming took off 2 bases at V and 4 bases at J, with 5 bases between the two ends. Germline-derived CDR1 and CDR2 are LNHDA and SQIVND (reference sequence). CDR3 length equals 12 residues. The CDR3 DNA is TGTGCCAGTAGTATAACAGGCTATGGCTACACCTTC. This gives the protein CASSITGYGYTF.

This clone was counted between two and nine times. The chain recombines TRBV3-1 (or the pseudogene TRBV3-2) with TRBJ1-5, with 8 bases matching TRBD1. The CDR3 sequence is 15 residues long. V dropped 5 bases and J dropped 5; count of bases not matched to a gene: 8. CDR1 is LGHDT and CDR2 is YNNKEL in the germline V gene (reference sequence). In nucleotides, the CDR3 is TGTGCCAGCAGCGGAACAGGGGGAAGCGATCAGCCCCAGCATTTT. Protein product: CASSGTGGSDQPQHF.

This clone was seen once. The CDR3 reads CASSEQPGQGYSPLHF. As DNA, the CDR3 is TGTGCCAGCAGTGAACAGCCGGGACAGGGGTATTCACCCCTCCACTTT. The chain links TRBV6-1 to TRBJ1-6; 10 bases are shared with TRBD1. The V gene end was trimmed by 2 bases and the J gene end by 8 bases; junction bases not matched to a gene: 6. The CDR3 runs to 16 residues. Germline CDR1 MNHNS, CDR2 SASEGT.

V is TRBV14 and J is TRBJ2-5; D may correspond to TRBD1 or TRBD2 (5 bases each). CDR1 and CDR2 (germline): SGHDN, FVKESK. V shed 4 bases and J shed 4 bases, with 10 bases lying between them. CDR3 length: 13 amino acids. CDR3 coding DNA: TGTGCCAGCAGCCCCTTTGGGGGAGAGACCCAGTACTTC. This translates into CASSPFGGETQYF.

V gene TRBV27 combines with J gene TRBJ2-1, with a possible D match to TRBD1 (5 bases). Deletions cut 0 bases from V and 5 bases from J, with 11 bases between. Germline CDR1 MNHEY, CDR2 SMNVEV (reference sequence). This CDR3 spans 15 amino acids. Here the CDR3 DNA reads TGTGCCAGCAGTTTATCGGCATCCAGGGACAATGAGCAGTTCTTC. It is translated as CASSLSASRDNEQFF.

The chain links TRBV4-2 to TRBJ2-7; D ambiguous. The germline CDR1 and CDR2 sequences are LGHNA and YNFKEQ. This CDR3 contains 13 residues. Trimming removed 4 bases from V and 4 bases from J, with 11 bases in between. The CDR3 is CASSLSPKYEQYF. CDR3 nucleotide sequence: TGTGCCAGCAGCCTGTCCCCAAAGTACGAGCAGTACTTC.

This chain joins TRBV27 and TRBJ1-5, with 10 bases that match TRBD1. Per germline, CDR1 MNHEY and CDR2 SMNVEV (reference sequence). V dropped 3 bases and J dropped 9; count of bases not matched to a gene: 11. The CDR3 is made up of 16 amino acids. CDR3 region: CASSLRRDRGSWPQHF. The CDR3 DNA follows: TGTGCCAGCAGTTTGCGACGGGACAGGGGTTCATGGCCCCAGCATTTT.